The rows below give T cell receptor beta chains drawn from one sample of a study of early T cells in non-severe SARS-CoV-2 infection. TCRdb fed the 5' RACE reads into MiXCR, producing one record per CDR3 protein. The sample lists under 35,000 distinct CDR3 sequences; about 7% were seen once. Sequences were obtained from whole blood. The receptors come from an adult who was a healthcare worker with PCR-confirmed SARS-CoV-2 infection or an uninfected control (not recorded which). Both conserved end residues are part of each CDR3. D genes are given only for firm matches. Not all rows give a size; the values are once, few, many and, for expanded clones, a class.

D	V	size	length	J	CDR3	DNA
NA	TRBV6-5	many	16	TRBJ1-1	CASSYSMSGWSTEAFF	TGTGCCAGCAGTTACTCGATGTCGGGTTGGAGCACTGAAGCTTTCTTT
NA	TRBV12-3/TRBV12-4	many	16	TRBJ1-2	CASSLAGDNIYSGYTF	TGTGCCAGCAGTTTGGCAGGGGACAACATTTACAGTGGCTACACCTTC
TRBD2	TRBV5-4	few	13	TRBJ2-3	CASSRIAGDTQYF	TGTGCCAGCAGCCGAATAGCGGGAGATACGCAGTATTTT
NA	TRBV4-2	many	15	TRBJ1-4	CASSQAVGPNEKLFF	TGTGCCAGCAGCCAGGCTGTGGGACCTAATGAAAAACTGTTTTTT
TRBD2	TRBV10-3	many	15	TRBJ2-7	CAISTTSGSSYEQYF	TGTGCCATCAGCACGACTAGCGGGAGCTCCTACGAGCAGTACTTC
NA	TRBV10-3	many	12	TRBJ2-3	CATLSASDVPYF	TGTGCCACCCTCTCTGCCTCCGATGTTCCGTATTTT
NA	TRBV29-1	many	13	TRBJ2-5	CSVDPGYEETQYF	TGCAGCGTTGATCCCGGCTACGAAGAGACCCAGTACTTC
TRBD1	TRBV14	many	14	TRBJ1-1	CASSRDLGQGEAFF	TGTGCCAGCAGCCGAGATTTAGGACAGGGTGAAGCTTTCTTT
NA	TRBV4-1	many	15	TRBJ1-5	CASSQAGGDEKPQHF	TGCGCCAGCAGCCAAGCGGGCGGGGATGAAAAGCCCCAGCATTTT
TRBD1	TRBV5-6	NA	16	TRBJ2-5	CASSLGTGTAQETQYF	TGTGCCAGCAGCTTAGGAACCGGGACAGCACAAGAGACCCAGTACTTC
NA	TRBV7-3	many	13	TRBJ2-5	CASSPGGQETQYF	TGTGCCAGCAGCCCCGGGGGTCAAGAGACCCAGTACTTC
NA	TRBV5-1	many	16	TRBJ2-3	CASSLDGRGGKDTQYF	TGCGCCAGCAGCTTGGATGGCAGGGGAGGGAAAGATACGCAGTATTTT
NA	TRBV29-1	NA	13	TRBJ2-3	CSAEGTSTDTQYF	TGCAGCGCTGAGGGAACTAGCACAGATACGCAGTATTTT
NA	TRBV7-9	NA	15	TRBJ2-5	CASSAEGDSQETQYF	TGTGCCAGCAGCGCGGAGGGGGACAGCCAAGAGACCCAGTACTTC
TRBD2	TRBV20-1	few	14	TRBJ2-1	CSASPLAAYNEQFF	TGCAGTGCTAGCCCCCTAGCGGCCTACAATGAGCAGTTCTTC
TRBD2	TRBV14	many	18	TRBJ2-3	CASSQRGLFIDYTDTQYF	TGTGCCAGCAGCCAGAGGGGACTATTCATCGACTACACAGATACGCAGTATTTT
NA	TRBV6-6	few	14	TRBJ1-1	CASRRTGINTEAFF	TGTGCCAGCAGACGAACAGGAATCAACACTGAAGCTTTCTTT
NA	TRBV21-1	medium-sized	16	TRBJ2-2	CASSKKTGQNTGELFF	TGTGCCAGCAGCAAAAAAACGGGACAGAACACCGGGGAGCTGTTTTTT
TRBD1	TRBV6-2/TRBV6-3	many	15	TRBJ1-5	CASSKGTARYQPQHF	TGTGCCAGCAGTAAAGGGACAGCCAGATATCAGCCCCAGCATTTT
NA	TRBV4-1	many	17	TRBJ2-1	CASSQVDMGFSYNEQFF	TGCGCCAGCAGCCAAGTCGATATGGGCTTCTCCTACAATGAGCAGTTCTTC
NA	TRBV5-5	many	16	TRBJ2-2	CASSLGQPANTGELFF	TGTGCCAGCAGCTTGGGACAGCCCGCGAACACCGGGGAGCTGTTTTTT
TRBD1	TRBV7-9	NA	16	TRBJ1-5	CASSLGTGNPNQPQHF	TGTGCCAGCAGCTTAGGGACAGGCAACCCCAATCAGCCCCAGCATTTT
NA	TRBV28	NA	13	TRBJ1-1	CASSAPGNTEAFF	TGTGCCAGCAGTGCCCCGGGGAACACTGAAGCTTTCTTT
TRBD2	TRBV20-1	many	13	TRBJ2-7	CSASGGRSYEQYF	TGCAGTGCTAGCGGCGGGAGGTCCTACGAGCAGTACTTC
TRBD2	TRBV27	few	19	TRBJ2-2	CASSYGTSGRVGNTGELFF	TGTGCCAGCAGCTACGGGACTAGCGGGAGGGTCGGGAACACCGGGGAGCTGTTTTTT
TRBD2	TRBV6-1	many	16	TRBJ2-1	CASSEGPSGGGHEQFF	TGTGCCAGCAGTGAAGGACCTAGCGGGGGAGGGCATGAGCAGTTCTTC
NA	TRBV5-1	many	13	TRBJ1-4	CASSRLEREKLFF	TGCGCCAGCAGCCGCTTGGAGCGTGAAAAACTGTTTTTT
TRBD2	TRBV20-1	many	13	TRBJ2-7	CSARGLADYEQYF	TGCAGTGCTAGAGGACTAGCGGACTACGAGCAGTACTTC
TRBD2	TRBV27	NA	15	TRBJ2-7	CASSSLGLAEAEQYF	TGTGCCAGCAGTTCCTTGGGACTAGCGGAGGCGGAGCAGTACTTC
NA	TRBV6-5	few	13	TRBJ2-5	CASSSTRGETQYF	TGTGCCAGCAGCTCTACGAGGGGGGAGACCCAGTACTTC